This T cell receptor beta chain was identified during a study of control samples from healthy donors and cancer patients. This CDR3 comprises 16 residues. From germline, CDR1 is SGHTA and CDR2 FQGNSA. The V end was cut by 4 bases, the J end by 1 base, with 17 bases between. Produced via immunoSEQ multiplex PCR; TCRdb's table is partial and in-frame only. This sample has some 79,000 clones, with 93% found just once. The V call is TRBV7-2, the J call TRBJ2-7; D may be TRBD2 (5 bases). Sequences were obtained from PBMCs. The sequence derives from a middle-aged woman with lung cancer. CDR3 sequence: CASSSPGPRRSYEQYF. DNA for the CDR3: TGTGCCAGCAGCTCGCCCGGGCCTCGGAGGTCCTACGAGCAGTACTTC.